These 12 T cell receptor beta chains came from one sample sequenced in a study of blood T cell repertoires in COVID-19. Data came from immunoSEQ multiplex PCR; TCRdb stores just in-frame clones and leaves some out. The sample yields fewer than 350,000 clones, about 90% seen once. Sample: PBMCs or T cells enriched from blood (not recorded which). The receptor set was obtained from a young woman with acute COVID-19.

The rearrangement joins TRBV24-1 to TRBJ2-7, with TRBD1 as a possible D gene (5 bases). V was clipped by 5 bases and J by 3 bases, with 10 bases between them. The length of the CDR3 is 13 residues. Germline CDR1 KGHDR, CDR2 SFDVKD. The CDR3 loop is CATSGLDSYEQYF. The DNA for the CDR3 is TGTGCCACCAGTGGCCTAGACAGCTACGAGCAGTACTTC.

This clone appeared once. The chain recombines TRBV6-4 with TRBJ1-5; D not resolved. The CDR3 runs 17 residues. Per the germline V gene, CDR1 is MRHNA and CDR2 is SNTAGT. Trimming pared 4 bases from V and 1 base from J, leaving 17 bases between. The CDR3 protein is CASSGLSQTLSNQPQHF. In nucleotides, the CDR3 is TGTGCCAGCAGTGGTCTGTCTCAGACTTTAAGCAATCAGCCCCAGCATTTT.

V gene TRBV7-3 combines with J gene TRBJ2-2; 9 bases line up with TRBD2. V lost 6 bases to trimming and J lost 1 base; unmatched junction nucleotides: 15. The CDR3 is 19 residues long. Germline CDR1 SGHTA, CDR2 FQGTGA. DNA of the CDR3: TGTGCCAGCAGTTTCCACGGACTAGCGTCAGGTCAGAACACCGGGGAGCTGTTTTTT. Its translation is CASSFHGLASGQNTGELFF.

This clone appeared a few times. The chain joins TRBV5-4 to TRBJ2-1; D possibly corresponds to TRBD2 (5 bases). The germline V and J ends were trimmed by 4 bases and 8 bases, with 13 bases remaining between them. CDR1 and CDR2 from the germline V gene are SGHNT and YYREEE (reference sequence). This CDR3 spans 13 amino acids. The DNA of the CDR3 is TGTGCCAGCAGCCGCGATGAGAGGGATGAGCAGTTCTTC. It yields the protein CASSRDERDEQFF.

This clone appeared once. The chain carries TRBV14 and TRBJ2-1; TRBD2 matches 13 bases. Germline CDR1 SGHDN, CDR2 FVKESK. V was clipped by 4 bases and J by 0 bases; unmatched bases: 15. The length of the CDR3 is 21 residues. Written as DNA, the CDR3 is TGTGCCAGCAGCCCTAAATCCAGTGGACTAGCGGGGGTGGACTCCTACAATGAGCAGTTCTTC. Its translation is CASSPKSSGLAGVDSYNEQFF.

The rearrangement links TRBV5-4 to TRBJ2-1; D gene ambiguous. Germline values: CDR1 SGHNT, CDR2 YYREEE (reference sequence). The CDR3 is 15 amino acids. V was clipped by 0 bases and J by 6 bases, with 13 bases between them. This chain's CDR3 is CASSLDSQVSNEQFF. CDR3 DNA sequence: TGTGCCAGCAGCTTGGACAGCCAGGTCTCCAATGAGCAGTTCTTC.

This sequence joins TRBV18 and TRBJ1-1; D unclear. The CDR3 contains 15 residues. V was shortened by 3 bases and J by 4 bases, with 15 bases between the two germline ends. Germline V gene data show CDR1 as KGHSH and CDR2 as LQKENI. The CDR3 loop is CASSPSNGGSTEAFF. CDR3 nucleotide sequence: TGTGCCAGCTCACCGTCAAACGGAGGCTCCACTGAAGCTTTCTTT.

The chain combines TRBV5-1 with TRBJ1-3; D is unclear. The germline gives CDR1 SGHRS, CDR2 YFSETQ. Trimming took off 4 bases at V and 4 bases at J, with 12 bases between the two ends. CDR3 length: 14 residues. The CDR3 sequence is CASSTDERGNTIYF. CDR3 nucleotides: TGCGCCAGCAGCACGGACGAGCGGGGAAACACCATATATTTT. The full variable domain, completed using reference TRBV5-1 and TRBJ1-3, is KAGVTQTPRYLIKTRGQQVTLSCSPISGHRSVSWYQQTPGQGLQFLFEYFSETQRNKGNFPGRFSGRQFSNSRSEMNVSTLELGDSALYLCASSTDERGNTIYFGEGSWLTVV.

This clone has a single count. This chain joins TRBV7-3 and TRBJ1-2; 7 bases align to TRBD1. Trimming removed 4 bases from V and 0 bases from J; junction bases left unmatched: 5. CDR1 is SGHTA, CDR2 FQGTGA, per germline. This CDR3 has 15 amino acids. CDR3 nucleotides: TGTGCCAGCAGCTCCGGGACAGCCGCTAACTATGGCTACACCTTC. Encoded protein: CASSSGTAANYGYTF. The complete variable domain, with remaining parts taken from reference TRBV7-3 and TRBJ1-2, reads GAGVSQTPSNKVTEKGKYVELRCDPISGHTALYWYRQSLGQGPEFLIYFQGTGAADDSGLPNDRFFAVRPEGSVSTLKIQRTERGDSAVYLCASSSGTAANYGYTFGSGTRLTVV.

The chain links TRBV6-2 or TRBV6-3 to TRBJ2-7; no clear D. There are 13 residues in the CDR3. Germline CDR1 is MNHEY and CDR2 is SVGEGT. Trimming shortened V by 0 bases and J by 4 bases, and 7 bases separated the two germline ends. For the CDR3, the DNA is TGTGCCAGCAGTTACTCGTCGAGATACGAGCAGTACTTC. Translating it yields CASSYSSRYEQYF.

The rearrangement uses TRBV28 and TRBJ1-4, with D possibly TRBD1 on 5 matching bases. CDR3 length equals 18 residues. Germline V gives CDR1 MDHEN, CDR2 SYDVKM. Trimming pared 4 bases from V and 3 bases from J, leaving 21 bases between. As DNA, the CDR3 is TGTGCCAGCAGTTCTCATCCTCTTGGGGCAGGGTCTAATGAAAAACTGTTTTTT. This codes for CASSSHPLGAGSNEKLFF.

This clone was seen only a few times. The rearrangement links TRBV4-2 to TRBJ2-7; 8 nucleotides align to TRBD2. CDR3 size: 15 residues. Per germline, CDR1 LGHNA and CDR2 YNFKEQ. Trimming at V came to 6 bases and at J to 6 bases, leaving 13 bases not matched to a gene. For the CDR3, the DNA is TGTGCCAGCAGGTTAGCGGGAACCGGCATTAGCGAGCAGTACTTC. It is translated as CASRLAGTGISEQYF.